This T cell receptor (beta chain) is from a study of blood T cell repertoires in COVID-19. Notes on this clone: A read error is likely, as this CDR3 ends without the conserved phenylalanine or tryptophan. The limits of the CDR3 on the DNA are not certain, so only TCRdb's listed CDR3 is given.

Here immunoSEQ multiplex PCR was the method, and the copy in TCRdb shows in-frame clones only, minus some. The profile shows just over 300,000 clones, around 90% of them singletons. Source material: PBMCs or T cells enriched from blood (not recorded which). This TCR was sampled from a woman between 18 and 29 years old who had recovered from COVID-19.

This CDR3 is CAISGQTSGTSKL. The rearrangement links TRBV10-3 to TRBJ2-7; the tabulated D call, TRBD2, remains unverified against the DNA. Per the germline V gene, CDR1 is ENHRY and CDR2 is SYGVKD. With termini counted, the CDR3 has 13 amino acids.